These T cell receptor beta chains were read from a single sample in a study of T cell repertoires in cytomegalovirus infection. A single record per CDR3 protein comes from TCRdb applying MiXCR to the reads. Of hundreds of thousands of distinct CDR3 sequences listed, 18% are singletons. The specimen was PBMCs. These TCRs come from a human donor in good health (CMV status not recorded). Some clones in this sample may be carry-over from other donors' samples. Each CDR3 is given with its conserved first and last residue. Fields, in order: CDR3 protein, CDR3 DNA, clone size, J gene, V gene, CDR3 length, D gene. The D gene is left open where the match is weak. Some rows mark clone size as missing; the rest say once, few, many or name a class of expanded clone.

CDR3aa: CASSVQGGSNGYTF
CDR3nt: TGTGCCAGCAGCGTACAAGGGGGCTCGAATGGCTACACCTTC
abundance: -
j_gene: TRBJ1-2
v_gene: TRBV9
len: 14
d_gene: TRBD1

CDR3aa: CASTPWGAGGYTF
CDR3nt: TGTGCCAGTACTCCCTGGGGGGCAGGTGGCTACACCTTC
abundance: few
j_gene: TRBJ1-2
v_gene: TRBV19
len: 13
d_gene: -

CDR3aa: CASSEGYSGNTIYF
CDR3nt: TGTGCCAGCAGTGAAGGCTACTCTGGAAACACCATATATTTT
abundance: few
j_gene: TRBJ1-3
v_gene: TRBV6-1
len: 14
d_gene: -

CDR3aa: CASSRRTSGQGLVNTGELFF
CDR3nt: TGCGCCAGCAGCCGCCGAACCTCGGGACAGGGGCTGGTAAACACCGGGGAGCTGTTTTTT
abundance: many
j_gene: TRBJ2-2
v_gene: TRBV4-1
len: 20
d_gene: TRBD1

CDR3aa: CASSYVSGQGYEQYF
CDR3nt: TGTGCCAGCAGTTACGTTTCGGGACAGGGCTACGAGCAGTACTTC
abundance: -
j_gene: TRBJ2-7
v_gene: TRBV6-5
len: 15
d_gene: TRBD1

CDR3aa: CSATERGRETQYF
CDR3nt: TGCAGTGCAACGGAGAGGGGGAGGGAGACCCAGTACTTC
abundance: -
j_gene: TRBJ2-5
v_gene: TRBV20-1
len: 13
d_gene: -

CDR3aa: CASSQDLLRVGGWDEKLFF
CDR3nt: TGCGCCAGCAGCCAAGATCTTCTCCGTGTCGGCGGGTGGGACGAAAAACTGTTTTTT
abundance: few
j_gene: TRBJ1-4
v_gene: TRBV4-3
len: 19
d_gene: -

CDR3aa: CASSPHGKWQETQYF
CDR3nt: TGTGCCAGCAGCCCCCATGGCAAATGGCAAGAGACCCAGTACTTC
abundance: few
j_gene: TRBJ2-5
v_gene: TRBV27
len: 15
d_gene: -

CDR3aa: CASSFRTGRYEQFF
CDR3nt: TGTGCCAGTAGTTTCCGGACAGGGAGGTATGAGCAGTTCTTC
abundance: -
j_gene: TRBJ2-1
v_gene: TRBV19
len: 14
d_gene: TRBD1

CDR3aa: CASSLGGGGGNEQFF
CDR3nt: TGTGCCAGCAGCTTAGGAGGGGGCGGAGGGAATGAGCAGTTCTTC
abundance: few
j_gene: TRBJ2-1
v_gene: TRBV5-4
len: 15
d_gene: -

CDR3aa: CASRIRGAGTDTQYF
CDR3nt: TGTGCCAGCCGAATTCGGGGGGCCGGCACAGATACGCAGTATTTT
abundance: -
j_gene: TRBJ2-3
v_gene: TRBV6-2/TRBV6-3
len: 15
d_gene: -

CDR3aa: CASSQTRTGMGGYTF
CDR3nt: TGCGCCAGCAGTCAAACACGCACAGGGATGGGTGGCTACACCTTC
abundance: -
j_gene: TRBJ1-2
v_gene: TRBV23-1
len: 15
d_gene: -

CDR3aa: CATPDTDAFF
CDR3nt: TGTGCCACCCCTGACACTGATGCTTTCTTT
abundance: once
j_gene: TRBJ1-1
v_gene: TRBV7-6
len: 10
d_gene: -

CDR3aa: CASSVNPGGPQHF
CDR3nt: TGTGCCAGCAGTGTGAACCCGGGGGGACCCCAGCATTTT
abundance: -
j_gene: TRBJ1-5
v_gene: TRBV2
len: 13
d_gene: -

CDR3aa: CASSLTPAGLVSYEQFF
CDR3nt: TGTGCCAGCAGCTTGACCCCAGCGGGACTAGTTAGCTATGAGCAGTTCTTC
abundance: many
j_gene: TRBJ2-1
v_gene: TRBV7-2
len: 17
d_gene: TRBD2

CDR3aa: CASSEQGSTEAFF
CDR3nt: TGTGCCAGTAGTGAACAGGGTTCCACTGAAGCTTTCTTT
abundance: few
j_gene: TRBJ1-1
v_gene: TRBV2
len: 13
d_gene: -

CDR3aa: CASAGTHLEKLFF
CDR3nt: TGTGCCAGCGCGGGGACACATCTAGAAAAACTGTTTTTT
abundance: many
j_gene: TRBJ1-4
v_gene: TRBV12-3/TRBV12-4
len: 13
d_gene: -

CDR3aa: CASSQADRGGFEKLFF
CDR3nt: TGTGCCAGCAGTCAAGCGGACAGGGGTGGTTTTGAAAAACTGTTTTTT
abundance: many
j_gene: TRBJ1-4
v_gene: TRBV12-3/TRBV12-4
len: 16
d_gene: TRBD1

CDR3aa: CASRAQSYEQYF
CDR3nt: TGTGCCAGCAGAGCGCAGAGCTACGAGCAGTACTTC
abundance: few
j_gene: TRBJ2-7
v_gene: TRBV6-2/TRBV6-3
len: 12
d_gene: -

CDR3aa: CSARPNGVSEAFF
CDR3nt: TGCAGTGCTAGACCAAATGGGGTCTCCGAAGCTTTCTTT
abundance: -
j_gene: TRBJ1-1
v_gene: TRBV20-1
len: 13
d_gene: -

CDR3aa: CASLESRSDTQYF
CDR3nt: TGTGCCAGCTTAGAGTCCAGATCGGATACGCAGTATTTT
abundance: -
j_gene: TRBJ2-3
v_gene: TRBV12-3/TRBV12-4
len: 13
d_gene: -

CDR3aa: CASSPRSTSSYNEQFF
CDR3nt: TGTGCCAGCAGCCCACGATCGACTAGCTCCTACAATGAGCAGTTCTTC
abundance: many
j_gene: TRBJ2-1
v_gene: TRBV7-6
len: 16
d_gene: -

CDR3aa: CASTGTSNTGELFF
CDR3nt: TGTGCCTCGACCGGGACATCGAACACCGGGGAGCTGTTTTTT
abundance: many
j_gene: TRBJ2-2
v_gene: TRBV6-1
len: 14
d_gene: -

CDR3aa: CAISEVEGLTEQYF
CDR3nt: TGTGCCATCAGTGAGGTGGAAGGGTTGACAGAGCAGTACTTC
abundance: few
j_gene: TRBJ2-7
v_gene: TRBV10-3
len: 14
d_gene: -

CDR3aa: CASSRDQAETQYF
CDR3nt: TGTGCCAGCAGCCGGGACCAAGCAGAGACCCAGTACTTC
abundance: -
j_gene: TRBJ2-5
v_gene: TRBV7-6
len: 13
d_gene: -